A single TCR beta chain is shown here with its context. The entry originates in a study of blood T cells in healthy people across ages. For the second PCR, which ran for about 7 to 12 cycles, a sample-barcoded 5' primer and a J-beta primer mix were used. TCRdb passed the 5' RACE reads through MiXCR, listing each CDR3 protein once. The table includes hundreds of thousands of distinct CDR3 sequences, more than 35% detected once. Trimming cost V 0 bases and J 5 bases; bases outside gene matches: 23. The CDR3 spans 21 residues. The germline V gene has CDR1 MNHEY and CDR2 SVGAGI. This clonotype originated in an elderly man in good health. V and J are TRBV6-5 and TRBJ1-2, with 8 bases lining up with TRBD1. What was sequenced was blood. CDR3 residues: CASSYSPLLGQGLSGDYGYTF. The DNA for the CDR3 is TGTGCCAGCAGTTACTCGCCCCTCCTCGGACAGGGCCTGTCGGGGGATTATGGCTACACCTTC.